This TCR beta chain was sequenced during a study of T cell changes during pregnancy in multiple sclerosis. Germline CDR1 SEHNR, CDR2 FQNEAQ (reference sequence). The CDR3 extends over 15 amino acids. V was pared by 5 bases and J by 0 bases, with 6 bases of the junction left unmatched. The method was immunoSEQ multiplex PCR; TCRdb's version includes in-frame clones alone and lacks a portion of them. This repertoire shows 49,000 or so clones, 94% found once; its top ten account for approximately 5%. The chain carries TRBV7-9 and TRBJ1-2; 7 nucleotides align to TRBD1. The sample was CD8+ T cells from peripheral blood mononuclear cells, taken before pregnancy. The source of this sequence is a female donor with multiple sclerosis, enrolled in a pregnancy study. The DNA of the CDR3 is TGTGCCAGCAGCGGACAGGCCCCAGCTAACTATGGCTACACCTTC. Residues: CASSGQAPANYGYTF.